This TCR beta chain was documented in a study of CD8 T cells in Susac syndrome. Sequencing of TCR beta, carried out with a high-throughput approach, was applied to CD8+ and CD4+ T cells from the blood. Germline V lookup: CDR1 SGDLS, CDR2 YYNGEE. Trimming removed 1 base from V and 2 bases from J, with 13 bases in between. The CDR3 extends over 15 amino acids. On this clonotype: Its antigen is unknown.

Overall study results and limits: It was acknowledged in the study that the number of individuals who were included in its TCR sequencing and HLA analysis was relatively small.

About 0.5 to 1 ug RNA was reverse transcribed with random hexamers. Across 54 Vbeta and 13 Jbeta, immunoSEQ multiplex PCR amplified TCR beta CDR3. TCRdb fed the immunoSEQ multiplex PCR reads into MiXCR, producing one record per CDR3 protein. This repertoire shows 100,000 to 150,000 distinct CDR3 sequences, about 95% found once; its top ten account for over 0.065%. Sequencing used CD4+ T cells from PBMCs. The sequence derives from a human donor in good health. The chain couples TRBV9 to TRBJ2-7, with D perhaps matching TRBD1 (6 bases). DNA of the CDR3: TGTGCCAGCAGCGTATCAGGGGAAAGTACCTACGAGCAGTACTTC. Its translation: CASSVSGESTYEQYF. Full variable domain (rest looked up from reference TRBV9 and TRBJ2-7): DSGVTQTPKHLITATGQRVTLRCSPRSGDLSVYWYQQSLDQGLQFLIQYYNGEERAKGNILERFSAQQFPDLHSELNLSSLELGDSALYFCASSVSGESTYEQYFGPGTRLTVT.